These T cell receptor beta chains were read from a single sample in a study of blood T cell repertoires in COVID-19. Clones were sequenced by immunoSEQ multiplex PCR, and TCRdb holds only the in-frame ones, with some missing. The table lists 95,000 to 100,000 clones, around 85% of them singletons. Sequencing was performed on peripheral blood. The receptors here all came from a woman of 80 years or more with acute or convalescent COVID-19. Both conserved end residues are part of each CDR3. The D gene is left open where the match is weak. Where a row states a size, it is once, few, many or the class of an expanded clone; other rows omit it.

j_call v_call d_call clone_size cdr3_nt cdr3_aa
TRBJ1-1 TRBV5-1 TRBD1 NA TGCGCCAGCAAAAGACAGGGGGACATGAACACTGAAGCTTTCTTT CASKRQGDMNTEAFF
TRBJ1-4 TRBV2 TRBD1 NA TGTGCCAGCAGTAGGATCGGGACAGAACATAAAAAACTGTTTTTT CASSRIGTEHKKLFF
TRBJ1-2 TRBV14 TRBD1 NA TGTGCCAGCAGCCAAGGGACAGGAACCACCTATGGCTACACCTTC CASSQGTGTTYGYTF
TRBJ2-1 TRBV5-1 NA NA TGCGCCAGCAGCTTTGGACAATCACACGATGAGCAGTTCTTC CASSFGQSHDEQFF
TRBJ1-5 TRBV6-5 TRBD1 NA TGTGCCAGCAGGCCACAGGGGGTGGGCCAGCCCCAGCATTTT CASRPQGVGQPQHF
TRBJ1-1 TRBV2 NA NA TGTGCCAGTAGGACTGATATGAACACTGAAGCTTTCTTT CASRTDMNTEAFF
TRBJ2-7 TRBV5-6 NA NA TGTGCCAGCAGCCGGCGGGGCAGGACCTACGAGCAGTACTTC CASSRRGRTYEQYF
TRBJ1-1 TRBV11-2 NA NA TGTGCCAGCAGCTCCGACAGGCTAGGAGACACTGAAGCTTTCTTT CASSSDRLGDTEAFF
TRBJ2-5 TRBV5-1 NA NA TGCGCCAGCAGCCGGAGCGGGGAGGGGGAAGAGACCCAGTACTTC CASSRSGEGEETQYF
TRBJ1-6 TRBV5-1 TRBD1 many TGCGCCAGCAGCTTGAACAGGGGGAAATCACCCCTCCACTTT CASSLNRGKSPLHF
TRBJ2-7 TRBV5-5 NA NA TGTGCCAGCAGCACGGGGGTCGGGTACGAGCAGTACTTC CASSTGVGYEQYF
TRBJ1-2 TRBV28 TRBD1 few TGTGCCAGCAGCCCTGTGGGACAGGGGGACTATGGCTACACCTTC CASSPVGQGDYGYTF
TRBJ1-4 TRBV6-6 NA NA TGTGCCAGCAGTCTACCCAAATTTCAACAGGAGATTAATGAAAAACTGTTTTTT CASSLPKFQQEINEKLFF
TRBJ2-5 TRBV7-9 TRBD2 NA TGTGCCAGCAGCCCTAGACTAGCGGGCACTCAAGAGACCCAGTACTTC CASSPRLAGTQETQYF
TRBJ1-6 TRBV5-5 NA NA TGTGCCAGCACGCGGCTTCTGACTAATTCACCCCTCCACTTT CASTRLLTNSPLHF
TRBJ1-1 TRBV7-6 NA NA TGTGCCAGCAGCTTAGGAATGGTGGGCACTAACACTGAAGCTTTCTTT CASSLGMVGTNTEAFF
TRBJ2-5 TRBV29-1 NA NA TGCAGCGTACGATACCGGGGGGCGGGGGAGACCCAGTACTTC CSVRYRGAGETQYF
TRBJ2-3 TRBV3-1/TRBV3-2 NA NA TGTGCCAGCAGCCAAGGAGCTGATACGCAGTATTTT CASSQGADTQYF
TRBJ1-6 TRBV7-9 TRBD1 NA TGTGCCAGCAGCTTAGAGGGGGACAGGGACCCCCTCCACTTT CASSLEGDRDPLHF
TRBJ2-2 TRBV6-2/TRBV6-3 NA NA TGTGCCAGCAGTTACGAGGAGACGAACACCGGGGAGCTGTTTTTT CASSYEETNTGELFF
TRBJ2-1 TRBV7-2 NA NA TGTGCCAGCAGCTTAGCGGGGGGAATGTCGGAGCAGTTCTTC CASSLAGGMSEQFF
TRBJ2-5 TRBV12-1 NA once TGTGCCAGAGCCCCAAGACTAGCGGGGGGAGAGACCCAGTACTTC CARAPRLAGGETQYF
TRBJ1-4 TRBV7-2 NA NA TGTGCCAGCAGCTTGCGACAGTCAACTAATGAAAAACTGTTTTTT CASSLRQSTNEKLFF
TRBJ1-5 TRBV7-9 TRBD1 once TGTGCCAGCAGCCTGGACAGGGGGGATCAGCCCCAGCATTTT CASSLDRGDQPQHF
TRBJ1-1 TRBV6-2/TRBV6-3 NA NA TGTGCCAGCAGCCCAGGGGAGGCTGAAGCTTTCTTT CASSPGEAEAFF
TRBJ1-1 TRBV30 NA NA TGTGCCTGGAAGCGAGGGCCTAACACTGAAGCTTTCTTT CAWKRGPNTEAFF
TRBJ1-4 TRBV10-1 NA NA TGCGCCAGCCCAGCGTATCAGGGAGGTTTAGGCGAAAAACTGTTTTTT CASPAYQGGLGEKLFF
TRBJ1-3 TRBV7-2 NA NA TGTGCCAGCAGCTTCCGGGGTGGGGGCCATGTTGGAAACACCATATATTTT CASSFRGGGHVGNTIYF
TRBJ1-4 TRBV15 TRBD1 NA TGTGCCACCACCAAATTGACTAGGGGGCTGAGTGAAAAACTGTTTTTT CATTKLTRGLSEKLFF
TRBJ2-1 TRBV7-3 NA NA TGTGCCAGCAGCACAAAGGGGCTAGTTGGCAATGAGCAGTTCTTC CASSTKGLVGNEQFF
TRBJ1-4 TRBV28 TRBD1 NA TGTGCCAGCAGTTCCCCCGAGACAGGGGTTGAAAAACTGTTTTTT CASSSPETGVEKLFF
TRBJ1-6 TRBV10-3 NA NA TGTGCCACCGACCGGAACGGGGATTCACCCCTCCACTTT CATDRNGDSPLHF
TRBJ1-1 TRBV29-1 NA NA TGCAGCGTCCGTGGGGACACTGAGAACACTGAAGCTTTCTTT CSVRGDTENTEAFF
TRBJ1-5 TRBV10-1 NA NA TGCGCCAGCAGTGAGACGATCGAGGATAGCAATCAGCCCCAGCATTTT CASSETIEDSNQPQHF
TRBJ2-5 TRBV11-2 NA NA TGTGCCAGCAGCCTTGACCGTGCGGGGGAGACCCAGTACTTC CASSLDRAGETQYF
TRBJ2-2 TRBV6-5 TRBD1 NA TGTGCCAGCAGGACAGGGAACGCCGGGGAGCTGTTTTTT CASRTGNAGELFF
TRBJ2-1 TRBV20-1 NA NA TGCAGTGCTAGTGGGGGGCTTGGCCACAATGAGCAGTTCTTC CSASGGLGHNEQFF
TRBJ1-2 TRBV2 TRBD1 NA TGTGCCAGCAGCGCCGGACAGGCGTATGGCTACACCTTC CASSAGQAYGYTF
TRBJ1-2 TRBV28 TRBD1 NA TGTGCCAGCGCCGGGACAGTCTATGGCTACACCTTC CASAGTVYGYTF
TRBJ2-3 TRBV19 TRBD2 NA TGTGCCAGTAGCGGGGGGGCTCGCACAGATACGCAGTATTTT CASSGGARTDTQYF
TRBJ1-6 TRBV6-5 NA NA TGTGCCAGCAGTCAGGCAGCAACTTATAATTCACCCCTCCACTTT CASSQAATYNSPLHF
TRBJ2-7 TRBV28 TRBD1 NA TGTGCCAGCAGGACTTTGGAACAGGGGAAAGGGTCCTACGAGCAGTACTTC CASRTLEQGKGSYEQYF
TRBJ1-1 TRBV4-3 NA NA TGCGCCAGCAGCCCTAGGGGGAACACTGAAGCTTTCTTT CASSPRGNTEAFF